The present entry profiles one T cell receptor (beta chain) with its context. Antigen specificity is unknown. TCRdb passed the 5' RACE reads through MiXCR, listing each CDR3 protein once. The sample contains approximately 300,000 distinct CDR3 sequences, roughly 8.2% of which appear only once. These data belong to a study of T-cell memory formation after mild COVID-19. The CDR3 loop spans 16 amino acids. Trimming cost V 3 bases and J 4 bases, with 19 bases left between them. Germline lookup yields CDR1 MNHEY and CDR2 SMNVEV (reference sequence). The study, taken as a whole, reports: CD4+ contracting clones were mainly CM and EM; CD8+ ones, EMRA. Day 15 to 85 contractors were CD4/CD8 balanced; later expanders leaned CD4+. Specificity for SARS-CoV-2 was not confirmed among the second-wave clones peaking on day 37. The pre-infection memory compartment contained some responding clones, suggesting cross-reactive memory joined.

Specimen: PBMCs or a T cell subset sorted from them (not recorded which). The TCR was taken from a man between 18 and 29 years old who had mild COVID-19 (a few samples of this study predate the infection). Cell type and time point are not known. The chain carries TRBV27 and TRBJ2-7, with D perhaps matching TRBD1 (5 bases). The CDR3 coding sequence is TGTGCCAGCAGTTTGGAGAGGCCAGGGTGGCTATACGAGCAGTACTTC. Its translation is CASSLERPGWLYEQYF.